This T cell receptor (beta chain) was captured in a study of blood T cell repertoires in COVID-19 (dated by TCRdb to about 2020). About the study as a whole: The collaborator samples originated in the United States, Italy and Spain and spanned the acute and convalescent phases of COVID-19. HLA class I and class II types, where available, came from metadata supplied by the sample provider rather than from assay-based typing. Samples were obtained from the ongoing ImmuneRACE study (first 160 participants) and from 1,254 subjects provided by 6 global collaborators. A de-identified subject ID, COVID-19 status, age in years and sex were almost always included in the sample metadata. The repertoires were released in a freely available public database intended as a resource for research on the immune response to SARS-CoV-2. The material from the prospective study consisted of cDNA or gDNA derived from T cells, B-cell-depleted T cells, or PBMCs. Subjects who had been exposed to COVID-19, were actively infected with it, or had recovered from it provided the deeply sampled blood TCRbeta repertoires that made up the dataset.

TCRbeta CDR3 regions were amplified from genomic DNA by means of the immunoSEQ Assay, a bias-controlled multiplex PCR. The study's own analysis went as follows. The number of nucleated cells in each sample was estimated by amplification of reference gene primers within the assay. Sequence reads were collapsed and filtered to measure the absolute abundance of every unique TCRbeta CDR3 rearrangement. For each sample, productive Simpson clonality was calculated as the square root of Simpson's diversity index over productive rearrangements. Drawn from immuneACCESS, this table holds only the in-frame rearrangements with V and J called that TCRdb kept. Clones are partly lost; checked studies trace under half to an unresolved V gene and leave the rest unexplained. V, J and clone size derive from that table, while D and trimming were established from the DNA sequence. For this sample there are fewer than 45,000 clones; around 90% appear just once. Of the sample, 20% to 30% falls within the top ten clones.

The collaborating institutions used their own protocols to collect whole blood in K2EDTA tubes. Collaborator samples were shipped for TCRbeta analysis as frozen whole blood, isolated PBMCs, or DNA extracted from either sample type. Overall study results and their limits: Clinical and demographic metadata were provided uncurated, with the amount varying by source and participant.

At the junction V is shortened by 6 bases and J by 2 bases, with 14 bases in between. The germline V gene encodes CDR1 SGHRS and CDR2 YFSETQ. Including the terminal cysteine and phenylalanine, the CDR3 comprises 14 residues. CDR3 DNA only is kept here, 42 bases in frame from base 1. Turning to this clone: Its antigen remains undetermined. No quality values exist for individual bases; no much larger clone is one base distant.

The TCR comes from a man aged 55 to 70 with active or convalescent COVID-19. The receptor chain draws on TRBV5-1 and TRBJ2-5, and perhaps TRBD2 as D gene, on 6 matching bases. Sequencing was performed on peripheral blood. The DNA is TGCGCCAGCAAAGGGGTGGCGGGACAAGAGACCCAGTACTTC. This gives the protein CASKGVAGQETQYF.